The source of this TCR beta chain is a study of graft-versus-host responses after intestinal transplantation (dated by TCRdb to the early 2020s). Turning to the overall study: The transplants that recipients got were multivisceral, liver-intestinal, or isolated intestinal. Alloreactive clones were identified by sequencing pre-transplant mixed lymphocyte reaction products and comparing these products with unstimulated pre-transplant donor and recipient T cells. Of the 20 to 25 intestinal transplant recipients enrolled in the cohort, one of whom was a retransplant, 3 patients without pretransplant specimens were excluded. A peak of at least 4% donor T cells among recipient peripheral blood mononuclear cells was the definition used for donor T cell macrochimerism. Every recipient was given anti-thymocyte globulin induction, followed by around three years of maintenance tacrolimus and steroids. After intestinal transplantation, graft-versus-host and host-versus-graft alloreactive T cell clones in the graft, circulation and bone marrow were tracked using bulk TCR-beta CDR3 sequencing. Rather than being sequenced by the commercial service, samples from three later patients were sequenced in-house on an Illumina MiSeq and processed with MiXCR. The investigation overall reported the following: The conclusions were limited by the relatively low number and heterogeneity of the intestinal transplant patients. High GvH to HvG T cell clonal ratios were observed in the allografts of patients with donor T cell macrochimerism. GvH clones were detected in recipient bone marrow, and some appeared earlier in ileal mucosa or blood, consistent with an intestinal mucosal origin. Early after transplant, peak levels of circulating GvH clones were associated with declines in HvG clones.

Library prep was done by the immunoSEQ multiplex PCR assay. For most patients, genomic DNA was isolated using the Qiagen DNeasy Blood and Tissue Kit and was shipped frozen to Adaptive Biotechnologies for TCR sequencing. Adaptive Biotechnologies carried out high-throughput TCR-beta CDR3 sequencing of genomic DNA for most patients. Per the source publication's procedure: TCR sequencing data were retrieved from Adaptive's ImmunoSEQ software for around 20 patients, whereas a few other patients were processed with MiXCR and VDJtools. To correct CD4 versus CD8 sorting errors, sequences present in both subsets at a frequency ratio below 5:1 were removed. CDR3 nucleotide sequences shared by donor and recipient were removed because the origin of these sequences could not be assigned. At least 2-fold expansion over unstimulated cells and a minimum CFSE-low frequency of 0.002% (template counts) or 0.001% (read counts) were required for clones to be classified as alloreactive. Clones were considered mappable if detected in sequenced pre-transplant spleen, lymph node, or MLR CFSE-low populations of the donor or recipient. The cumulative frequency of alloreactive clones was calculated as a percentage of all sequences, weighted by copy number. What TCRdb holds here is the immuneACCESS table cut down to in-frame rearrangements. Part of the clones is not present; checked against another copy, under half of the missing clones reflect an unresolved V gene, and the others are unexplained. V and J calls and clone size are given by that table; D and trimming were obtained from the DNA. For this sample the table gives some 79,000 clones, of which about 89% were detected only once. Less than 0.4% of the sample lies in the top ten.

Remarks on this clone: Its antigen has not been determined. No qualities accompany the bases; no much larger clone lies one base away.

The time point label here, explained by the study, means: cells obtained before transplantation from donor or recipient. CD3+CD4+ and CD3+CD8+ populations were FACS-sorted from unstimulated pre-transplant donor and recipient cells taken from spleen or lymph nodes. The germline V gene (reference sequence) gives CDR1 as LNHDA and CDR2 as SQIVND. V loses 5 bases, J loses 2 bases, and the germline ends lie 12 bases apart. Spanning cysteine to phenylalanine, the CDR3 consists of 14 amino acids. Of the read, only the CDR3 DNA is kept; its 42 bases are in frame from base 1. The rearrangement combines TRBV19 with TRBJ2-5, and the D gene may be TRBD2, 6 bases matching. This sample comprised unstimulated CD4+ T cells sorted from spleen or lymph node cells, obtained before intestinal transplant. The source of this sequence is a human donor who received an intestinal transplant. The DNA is TGTGCCAGTAGTGGCCGACTAGAACAAGAGACCCAGTACTTC. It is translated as CASSGRLEQETQYF.